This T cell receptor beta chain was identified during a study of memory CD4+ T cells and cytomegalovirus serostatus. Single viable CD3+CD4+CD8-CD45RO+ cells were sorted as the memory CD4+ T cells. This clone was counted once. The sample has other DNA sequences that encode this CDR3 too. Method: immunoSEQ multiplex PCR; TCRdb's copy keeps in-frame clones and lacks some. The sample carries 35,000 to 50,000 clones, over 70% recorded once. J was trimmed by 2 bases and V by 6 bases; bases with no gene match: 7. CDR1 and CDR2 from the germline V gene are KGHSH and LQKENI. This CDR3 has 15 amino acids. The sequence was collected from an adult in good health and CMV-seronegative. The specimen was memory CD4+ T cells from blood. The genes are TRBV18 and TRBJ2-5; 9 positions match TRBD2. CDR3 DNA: TGTGCCAGCTCGCCCGGTCTAGCGGGACAAGAGACCCAGTACTTC. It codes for CASSPGLAGQETQYF. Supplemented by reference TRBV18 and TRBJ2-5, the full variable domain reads NAGVMQNPRHLVRRRGQEARLRCSPMKGHSHVYWYRQLPEEGLKFMVYLQKENIIDESGMPKERFSAEFPKEGPSILRIQQVVRGDSAAYFCASSPGLAGQETQYFGPGTRLLVL.